The clone carrying this T cell receptor (beta chain) was recorded at least ten times. What it recognizes is unknown. The V gene's germline CDR1 is LGHDT and CDR2 YNNKEL (reference sequence). This CDR3 has 16 residues. Trimming took off 3 bases at V and 0 bases at J, with 12 bases between the two ends. Patients with ophthalmopathy all had a Clinical Activity Score of at least 3, a NOSPECS grade of at least 4 and duration under 3 months. The data were taken from a study of T cells in Graves' hyperthyroidism and ophthalmopathy. Study overall: Peripheral blood samples were taken at initial diagnosis, prior to any treatment.

Study-wide findings and caveats: Ophthalmopathy was predicted by the model a median of roughly 6.6 months ahead of onset.

Using RNA transcripts as the source, TCR beta CDR3 regions were amplified. HTBI primers were employed in a first-round RT-PCR of the TCR CDR3. TCRdb recomputed calls from the multiplex PCR reads with MiXCR, one row per CDR3 protein. There are 250,000 or so distinct CDR3 sequences in the sample; 15% to 20% occur only once, and approximately 30% lies in the top ten. The origin of this receptor is a woman aged 18-30 years with Graves' ophthalmopathy. The chain combines TRBV3-1 with TRBJ1-3; D is ambiguous. Sample: blood. The CDR3 region has the DNA TGTGCCAGCAGCCAGGTCGGACTGATCTCTGGAAACACCATATATTTT. The encoded protein is CASSQVGLISGNTIYF.